Detailed here is one T cell receptor beta chain. Its antigen is unknown. The data were taken from a study of cytotoxic CD8 clonotypes in ibrutinib-treated CLL. Study at large: Outcomes included 24 partial and 2 complete responses; after median about 68 months, approximately 14 stayed remitted and approximately 12 progressed. Across samples, productive templates numbered more than 200,000 and productive rearrangements reached around 98,000 on average.

Repertoires were generated with immunoSEQ multiplex PCR, while TCRdb's copy carries only in-frame clones and drops some. The table has around 21,000 clones, 65% to 75% seen once. Study results and limitations: Clonality increased at ibrutinib response, then returned toward baseline at progression. Rare overall, public clonotypes shrank or held steady under therapy.

The V segment lost 2 bases and the J segment 5 bases; nucleotides outside the gene matches: 3. Per germline, CDR1 LNHNV and CDR2 YYDKDF (reference sequence). This CDR3 spans 14 amino acids. The material sequenced was PBMCs, taken before ibrutinib treatment. The gene calls are TRBV15 and TRBJ1-5, with 7 nucleotides matching TRBD1. The source of this sequence is a human donor with chronic lymphocytic leukemia. Here the CDR3 DNA reads TGTGCCACCAGCAGACAGGGGGGAGATCAGCCCCAGCATTTT. Translating it yields CATSRQGGDQPQHF.